This TCR beta chain was recovered during a study of blood T cell repertoires in COVID-19. Across the whole study: Acute and convalescent COVID-19 specimens originated in the United States, Italy and Spain. PBMCs, B-cell-depleted T cells, or T cells were the source of the cDNA or gDNA that made up the material.

Comment on this clone: A junction end diverges from the germline sequence, so it may reflect a read error.

Germline V CDR1 and CDR2: SGHTA, FQGNSA. The CDR3 has 15 residues. Authors' data handling: Researchers report that nucleated cell counts were estimated from reference gene primer amplification. Assay: immunoSEQ multiplex PCR; the TCRdb copy retains only in-frame clones and omits some. The D gene and trimming were derived from the DNA, and the V and J assignments and clone size from that table. The sample shows roughly 250,000 clones, more than 70% of them seen only once. The source material was peripheral blood. The chain is built from TRBV7-2 and TRBJ2-7, with 10 nucleotides matching TRBD1. This receptor was obtained from a woman between 45 and 65 years old with acute or convalescent COVID-19. The CDR3 is CASSLAGTGVDEQYF. The CDR3 nucleotides are TGTGCCAGCAGCCTAGCAGGGACAGGGGTGGACGAGCAGTACTTC.